What follows are 32 T cell receptor beta chains derived from one specimen sequenced in a study of breast tumors, draining lymph nodes, adjacent tissues. TCRdb reprocessed the multiplex PCR reads via MiXCR and lists one record per CDR3 protein. The data show approximately 7,600 distinct CDR3 sequences, around 80% seen once. Source material: tumor-adjacent breast tissue. These receptor sequences come from a female donor with breast cancer. Some clones in this sample may be carry-over from other donors' samples.

This clonotype qualifies as medium-sized. V and J are TRBV12-3 or TRBV12-4 and TRBJ2-7; no firm D call. The ends were cut back, 6 bases at V and 7 bases at J, with 10 bases in the middle. This CDR3 spans 11 amino acids. CDR3 bases: TGTGCCAGCAGCAGGAGCAGGGAGCAGTACTTC. Protein sequence: CASSRSREQYF.

The CDR3 sequence: CASSPFNSPLHF. CDR3 DNA: TGTGCCAGCAGTCCCTTTAATTCACCCCTCCACTTT. The chain couples TRBV6-5 to TRBJ1-6; D is ambiguous. The CDR3 contains 12 residues. Germline CDR1 is MNHEY and CDR2 is SVGAGI. Trimming stripped 5 bases from V and 6 bases from J, with 5 bases between.

The genes are TRBV10-2 and TRBJ1-6; D remains ambiguous. In germline, CDR1 is WSHSY, CDR2 SAAADI. Trimming pared 7 bases from V and 0 bases from J, leaving 10 bases between. This CDR3 contains 15 residues. The CDR3 DNA sequence: TGCGCCAGCATGCTGGCGAGCTCCTATAATTCACCCCTCCACTTT. Translated: CASMLASSYNSPLHF.

This clonotype was counted a single time. The chain carries TRBV10-2 and TRBJ2-7, with TRBD1 identical over 10 bases. The CDR3 has 15 residues. From germline, CDR1 is WSHSY and CDR2 SAAADI. V dropped 4 bases and J dropped 1; count of bases not matched to a gene: 4. The CDR3, as DNA: TGCGCCAGCAGTGCCGGGACAGGGGTTTCCTACGAGCAGTACTTC. Protein product: CASSAGTGVSYEQYF.

The genes are TRBV7-8 and TRBJ2-5; 9 nucleotides match TRBD1. The CDR3 spans 13 residues. V lost 5 bases and J lost 4; bases outside the gene matches: 2. CDR1 SGHVS and CDR2 FQNEAQ come from the germline V gene. The CDR3, as DNA: TGTGCCAGCAGCAGGGGACAGGGAGAGACCCAGTACTTC. Protein: CASSRGQGETQYF.

In its sample, this clonotype was seen a few times. V gene TRBV30 combines with J gene TRBJ2-1; D is perhaps TRBD2 (5 bases). From germline, CDR1 is GTSNPN and CDR2 SVGIG (reference sequence). V gave up 1 base and J gave up 6 bases, with 7 bases separating them. CDR3 size: 12 residues. The CDR3 DNA reads TGTGCCTGGAGTGATCGGGGCAATGAGCAGTTCTTC. Protein product: CAWSDRGNEQFF.

Here the CDR3 DNA reads TGCGCCAGCAGCTCGACAGGGGAGGAGACCCAGTACTTC. It translates to CASSSTGEETQYF. The V call is TRBV5-1, the J call TRBJ2-5; 8 bases line up with TRBD1. Germline CDR1 reads SGHRS; CDR2 reads YFSETQ. The V segment lost 3 bases and the J segment 5 bases; nucleotides outside the gene matches: 3. The CDR3 runs 13 residues.

In its sample, this clonotype is medium-sized. The chain carries TRBV4-2 and TRBJ2-6; D gene unclear. This CDR3 contains 16 residues. V shed 0 bases and J shed 0 bases, with 6 bases lying between them. From germline, CDR1 is LGHNA and CDR2 YNFKEQ. The CDR3 sequence: CASSQDENSGANVLTF. The CDR3, as DNA: TGTGCCAGCAGCCAAGACGAGAACTCTGGGGCCAACGTCCTGACTTTC.

This clonotype was found a few times. The V gene is TRBV5-1, the J gene TRBJ2-7; TRBD2 is a possible D gene (5 bases). Germline lookup yields CDR1 SGHRS and CDR2 YFSETQ. The CDR3 has 13 amino acids. V shed 5 bases and J shed 0 bases, with 9 bases lying between them. The CDR3 sequence: CASRDSSSYEQYF. The CDR3 region has the DNA TGCGCCAGCAGGGACTCCAGCTCCTACGAGCAGTACTTC.

The chain employs TRBV10-3 and TRBJ1-4, with TRBD1 as a possible D gene (5 bases). V lost 3 bases and J lost 8, with 13 bases in between. CDR1 is ENHRY and CDR2 is SYGVKD in the germline V gene. The CDR3 extends over 14 amino acids. CDR3 loop: CAISDGQGGEKLFF. The CDR3 region has the DNA TGTGCCATCAGTGATGGGCAGGGAGGCGAAAAACTGTTTTTT.

The chain combines TRBV6-2 or TRBV6-3 with TRBJ1-5; a possible D gene is TRBD1 (6 bases). The CDR3 loop spans 16 amino acids. The V gene's germline CDR1 is MNHEY and CDR2 SVGEGT. The V end lost 0 bases, the J end lost 7 bases, and 16 bases lay between the germline ends. DNA of the CDR3: TGTGCCAGCAGTTACTCGGGGGGCGGGGGAGGCCAGCCCCAGCATTTT. Its protein is CASSYSGGGGGQPQHF.

This clonotype has ten or more counts. The chain uses TRBV18 and TRBJ1-3; D gene uncertain. The CDR3 runs to 14 residues. Germline assignment: CDR1 KGHSH and CDR2 LQKENI. The V and J ends lost 6 bases and 0 bases respectively, with 9 bases between them. Here the CDR3 reads CASSPESSGNTIYF. The CDR3 nucleotides are TGTGCCAGCTCCCCAGAGAGCTCTGGAAACACCATATATTTT.

This chain connects TRBV24-1 to TRBJ2-7; TRBD1 is a possible D gene (6 bases). Between the trimmed V and J ends, which lost 5 bases and 5 bases, there was a span of 12 bases. The CDR3 has 13 amino acids. Germline lookup yields CDR1 KGHDR and CDR2 SFDVKD. The CDR3 here is CATSGRGVDEQYF. The CDR3 DNA sequence: TGTGCCACCAGTGGCAGGGGTGTCGACGAGCAGTACTTC.

The CDR3 DNA reads TGTGCCAGCAGCCTCCTGGCGGGGGCGAACACCGGGGAGCTGTTTTTT. Translating it yields CASSLLAGANTGELFF. V usage is TRBV5-4 and J usage is TRBJ2-2; 7 bases map to TRBD2. V gave up 4 bases and J gave up 0 bases; unmatched junction bases: 6. The V gene's germline CDR1 is SGHNT and CDR2 YYREEE (reference sequence). This CDR3 region has 16 residues.

This clonotype has just a few counts. J is TRBJ1-2 and V is TRBV4-2; D perhaps matches TRBD1 (5 bases). Germline V gene sequence: CDR1 LGHNA, CDR2 YNFKEQ. This CDR3 is 15 amino acids long. The V end lost 0 bases, the J end lost 3 bases, and 11 bases lay between the germline ends. Written as DNA, the CDR3 is TGTGCCAGCAGCCAAGATATGGACAACCACTATGGCTACACCTTC. Residues: CASSQDMDNHYGYTF.

This chain uses TRBV5-1 with TRBJ2-2, with 7 nucleotides matching TRBD1. V gave up 4 bases and J gave up 8 bases; unmatched junction bases: 8. Germline lookup yields CDR1 SGHRS and CDR2 YFSETQ. CDR3 length: 14 amino acids. The CDR3 sequence is CASSLRTGVGELFF. The CDR3 DNA is TGCGCCAGCAGCCTCAGGACAGGTGTGGGGGAGCTGTTTTTT.

The J gene is TRBJ1-6, the V gene TRBV5-1; 7 nucleotides align to TRBD1. Germline V lookup: CDR1 SGHRS, CDR2 YFSETQ. This CDR3 contains 15 residues. After removal of 0 bases from V and 8 bases from J, the junction contained 5 bases not matched to a gene. The DNA for the CDR3 is TGCGCCAGCAGCTTGGGACAGGGAGGTTATTCACCCCTCCACTTT. Translation: CASSLGQGGYSPLHF. Combining the CDR3 with reference TRBV5-1 and TRBJ1-6 gives the whole variable domain KAGVTQTPRYLIKTRGQQVTLSCSPISGHRSVSWYQQTPGQGLQFLFEYFSETQRNKGNFPGRFSGRQFSNSRSEMNVSTLELGDSALYLCASSLGQGGYSPLHFGNGTRLTVT.

The V gene is TRBV5-1, the J gene TRBJ2-5; D gene unclear. CDR3 length: 13 residues. Trimming took off 4 bases at V and 3 bases at J, with 10 bases between the two ends. From germline, CDR1 is SGHRS and CDR2 YFSETQ. CDR3 loop: CASSDPLKETQYF. The CDR3 DNA reads TGCGCCAGCAGCGACCCACTAAAAGAGACCCAGTACTTC.

The chain uses TRBV6-6 and TRBJ2-7; D not resolved. V lost 3 bases and J 2 bases, leaving 8 bases between the germline ends. Germline assignment: CDR1 MNHNY and CDR2 SVGAGI (reference sequence). This CDR3 has 13 residues. The CDR3: CASSYSQTYEQYF. CDR3 DNA sequence: TGTGCCAGCAGTTATAGCCAAACCTACGAGCAGTACTTC.

The V call is TRBV10-1, the J call TRBJ2-2, with TRBD2 matching 8 bases. The germline V gene has CDR1 WNHNN and CDR2 SYGVQD (reference sequence). This CDR3 is 15 amino acids long. The V and J ends lost 2 bases and 2 bases, in that order; junction bases with no gene match: 1. The CDR3 loop is CASSEREGNTGELFF. The CDR3 DNA follows: TGCGCCAGCAGTGAGCGGGAGGGAAACACCGGGGAGCTGTTTTTT.

This chain uses TRBV12-3 or TRBV12-4 with TRBJ1-6, with D tentatively TRBD1 (5 bases). The CDR3 sequence is 15 residues long. Trimming removed 3 bases at V and 1 base at J, with 7 bases between. The CDR3 spells CASSLGVSYNSPLHF. The DNA of the CDR3 is TGTGCCAGCAGTTTGGGGGTTTCCTATAATTCACCCCTCCACTTT.

This chain links TRBV7-2 with TRBJ2-3; D gene ambiguous. Between the trimmed V and J ends, which lost 5 bases and 0 bases, there was a span of 3 bases. The CDR3 length is 12 residues. Germline lookup yields CDR1 SGHTA and CDR2 FQGNSA. CDR3 region: CASSRSTDTQYF. CDR3 nucleotides: TGTGCCAGCAGCCGTAGCACAGATACGCAGTATTTT.

This chain joins TRBV29-1 and TRBJ2-1; D unresolved. The CDR3 runs to 15 residues. Deletions cut 5 bases from V and 0 bases from J, with 14 bases between. Germline loops: CDR1 SQVTM, CDR2 ANQGSEA. The CDR3 bases are TGCAGCGTTCTAGGGCCACGCTCCTCCTACAATGAGCAGTTCTTC. Translated, it gives CSVLGPRSSYNEQFF.

The chain carries TRBV15 and TRBJ2-5; no reliable D call. The CDR3 runs to 14 residues. Trimming removed 3 bases from V and 5 bases from J, with 13 bases in between. The V gene's germline CDR1 is LNHNV and CDR2 YYDKDF (reference sequence). CDR3: CATSRSRREETQYF. In DNA form, the CDR3 reads TGTGCCACCAGCAGGTCGCGGCGCGAGGAGACCCAGTACTTC.

This clonotype was seen just once. V usage is TRBV5-1 and J usage is TRBJ1-2, with D tentatively TRBD1 (6 bases). Deletions cut 4 bases from V and 7 bases from J, with 20 bases between. The CDR3 contains 15 residues. Germline V CDR1 and CDR2: SGHRS, YFSETQ. CDR3 residues: CASSLNTQGSGGYTF. CDR3 sequence (DNA): TGCGCCAGCAGCCTGAACACACAGGGTTCCGGTGGCTACACCTTC.

In this sample, this clonotype turned up once. V and J are TRBV5-1 and TRBJ2-1, with 10 positions matching TRBD2. Unmatched junction bases numbered 3, after V lost 2 bases and J lost 4 bases. Looked up from germline, CDR1 is SGHRS and CDR2 is YFSETQ. This CDR3 has 15 residues. In nucleotides, the CDR3 is TGCGCCAGCAGCTTTCTAGCGGGAGTTTACAATGAGCAGTTCTTC. Its protein is CASSFLAGVYNEQFF.

The V gene is TRBV5-1, the J gene TRBJ2-5; D tentatively fits TRBD1 or TRBD2 (5 bases each). Trimming pared 5 bases from V and 2 bases from J, leaving 10 bases between. The V gene's germline CDR1 is SGHRS and CDR2 YFSETQ. The CDR3 is made up of 13 amino acids. The CDR3 loop reads CASSRGIQETQYF. The CDR3 DNA sequence: TGCGCCAGCAGTCGGGGCATACAAGAGACCCAGTACTTC.

This chain's CDR3 is CSASADPVRYF. DNA of the CDR3: TGCAGTGCTAGCGCGGATCCGGTTAGGTACTTC. The chain combines TRBV20-1 with TRBJ2-7; D unclear. Between the trimmed V and J ends, which lost 3 bases and 12 bases, there was a span of 15 bases. The germline V gene has CDR1 DFQATT and CDR2 SNEGSKA (reference sequence). The CDR3 extends over 11 amino acids.

Remarks on this clonotype: At one boundary the junction diverges from the germline segment, which might be a read error. This chain joins TRBV2 and TRBJ2-1; D is perhaps TRBD2 (6 bases). Germline V gene sequence: CDR1 SNHLY, CDR2 FYNNEI. CDR3 length: 15 residues. This CDR3 is CVSTESGSFYNEQFF. The CDR3 nucleotides are TGTGTCAGCACCGAGAGCGGGTCCTTTTACAATGAGCAGTTCTTC. Full variable domain (outside the CDR3, taken from reference TRBV2 and TRBJ2-1): EPEVTQTPSHQVTQMGQEVILRCVPISNHLYFYWYRQILGQKVEFLVSFYNNEISEKSEIFDDQFSVERPDGSNFTLKIRSTKLEDSAMYFCVSTESGSFYNEQFFGPGTRLTVL.

Comments on this clonotype: The junction does not match germline at one end; this may be a read error. The chain recombines TRBV5-1 with TRBJ2-3; 8 nucleotides line up with TRBD2. CDR3 length: 17 residues. Germline V CDR1 and CDR2: SGHRS, YFSETQ. CDR3 in amino acids: CASSLLNSGVGTDTQYF. The CDR3 DNA follows: TGTGCCAGCAGCCTATTAAATAGCGGGGTCGGCACAGATACGCAGTATTTT.

The V gene is TRBV20-1, the J gene TRBJ2-7; 11 nucleotides match TRBD2. The ends lost 0 bases at V and 3 bases at J; junction bases unmatched: 4. This CDR3 comprises 15 residues. The germline gives CDR1 DFQATT, CDR2 SNEGSKA (reference sequence). CDR3 sequence: CSARDHLAGGYEQYF. For the CDR3, the DNA is TGCAGTGCTAGAGATCACCTAGCGGGAGGCTACGAGCAGTACTTC.

As to this clonotype: The CDR3 carries no conserved terminal phenylalanine or tryptophan, so it likely arises from a read error. This rearrangement joins TRBV24-1 to TRBJ1-1; 7 positions agree with TRBD1. Germline V gene sequence: CDR1 KGHDR, CDR2 SFDVKD. The V gene end was trimmed by 7 bases and the J gene end by 4 bases; junction bases not matched to a gene: 5. This CDR3 has 13 residues. The DNA of the CDR3 is TGTGCCACCAGCCCCAGGGGGGGCACTGAAGCTTTCCTT. Translating it yields CATSPRGGTEAFL.